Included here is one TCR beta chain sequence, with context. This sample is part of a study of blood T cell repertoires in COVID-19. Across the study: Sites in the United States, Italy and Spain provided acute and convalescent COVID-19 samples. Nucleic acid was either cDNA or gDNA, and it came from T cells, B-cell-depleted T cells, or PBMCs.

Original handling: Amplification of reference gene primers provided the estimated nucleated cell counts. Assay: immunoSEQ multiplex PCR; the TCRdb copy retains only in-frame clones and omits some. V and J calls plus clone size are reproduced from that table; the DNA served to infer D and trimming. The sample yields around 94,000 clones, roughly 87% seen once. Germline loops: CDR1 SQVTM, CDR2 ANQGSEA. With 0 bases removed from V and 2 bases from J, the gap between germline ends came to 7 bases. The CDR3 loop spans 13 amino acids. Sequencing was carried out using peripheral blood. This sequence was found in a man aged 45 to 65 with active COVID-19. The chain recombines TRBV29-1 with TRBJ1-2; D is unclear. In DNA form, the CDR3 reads TGCAGCGTTGAAGAGTCATCCAACTATGGCTACACCTTC. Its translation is CSVEESSNYGYTF.